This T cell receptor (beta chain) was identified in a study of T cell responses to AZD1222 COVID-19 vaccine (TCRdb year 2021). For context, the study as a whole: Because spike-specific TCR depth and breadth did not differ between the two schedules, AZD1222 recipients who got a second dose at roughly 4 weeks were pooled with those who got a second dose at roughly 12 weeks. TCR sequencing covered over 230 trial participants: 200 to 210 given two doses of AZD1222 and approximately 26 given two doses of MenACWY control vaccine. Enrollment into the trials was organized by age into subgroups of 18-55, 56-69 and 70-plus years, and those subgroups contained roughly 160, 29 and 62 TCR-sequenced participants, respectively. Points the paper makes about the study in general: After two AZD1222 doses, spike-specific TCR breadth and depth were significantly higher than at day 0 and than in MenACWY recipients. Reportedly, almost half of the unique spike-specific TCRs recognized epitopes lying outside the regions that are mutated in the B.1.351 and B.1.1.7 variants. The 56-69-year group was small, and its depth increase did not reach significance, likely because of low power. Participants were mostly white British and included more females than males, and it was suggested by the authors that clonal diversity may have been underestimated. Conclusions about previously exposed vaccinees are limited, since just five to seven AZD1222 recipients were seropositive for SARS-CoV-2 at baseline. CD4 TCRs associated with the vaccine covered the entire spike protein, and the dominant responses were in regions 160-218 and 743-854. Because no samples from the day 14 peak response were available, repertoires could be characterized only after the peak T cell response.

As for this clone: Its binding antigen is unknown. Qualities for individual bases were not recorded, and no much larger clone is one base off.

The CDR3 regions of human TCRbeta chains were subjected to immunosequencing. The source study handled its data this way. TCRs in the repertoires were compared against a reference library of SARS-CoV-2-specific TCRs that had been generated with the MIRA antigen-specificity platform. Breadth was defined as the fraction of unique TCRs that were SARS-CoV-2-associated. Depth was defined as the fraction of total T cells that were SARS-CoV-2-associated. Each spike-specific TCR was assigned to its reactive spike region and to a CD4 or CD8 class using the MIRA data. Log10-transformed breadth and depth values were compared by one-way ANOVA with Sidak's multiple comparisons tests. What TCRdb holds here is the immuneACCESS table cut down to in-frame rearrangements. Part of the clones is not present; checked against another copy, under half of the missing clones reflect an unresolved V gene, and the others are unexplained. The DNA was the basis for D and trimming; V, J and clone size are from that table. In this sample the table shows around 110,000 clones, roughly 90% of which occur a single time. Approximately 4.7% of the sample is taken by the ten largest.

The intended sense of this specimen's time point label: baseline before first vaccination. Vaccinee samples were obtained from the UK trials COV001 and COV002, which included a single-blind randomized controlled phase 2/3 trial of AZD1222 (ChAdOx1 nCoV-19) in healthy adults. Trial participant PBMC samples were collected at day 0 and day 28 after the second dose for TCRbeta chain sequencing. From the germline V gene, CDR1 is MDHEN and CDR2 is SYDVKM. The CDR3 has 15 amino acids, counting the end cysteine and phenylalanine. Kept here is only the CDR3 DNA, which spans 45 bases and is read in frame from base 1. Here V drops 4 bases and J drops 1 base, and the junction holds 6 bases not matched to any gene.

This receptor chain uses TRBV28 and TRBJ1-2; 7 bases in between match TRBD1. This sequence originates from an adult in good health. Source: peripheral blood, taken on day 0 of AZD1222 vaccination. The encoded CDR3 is CASSSQTGLNYGYTF. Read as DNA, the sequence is TGTGCCAGCAGTTCCCAGACAGGGCTTAACTATGGCTACACCTTC.